The 32 T cell receptor beta chains below come from one sample, sequenced in a study of T cell repertoires in cytomegalovirus infection. TCRdb reprocessed the reads via MiXCR and lists one record per CDR3 protein. The sample has just under 300,000 distinct CDR3 sequences, roughly a tenth seen once. Sequenced sample: PBMCs. The receptors were sampled from a human donor in good health (CMV status not recorded). Some clones in this sample may be carry-over from other donors' samples.

This clonotype was detected ten times or more. This sequence joins TRBV19 and TRBJ1-2, with D unclear. CDR3 length: 12 residues. Germline CDR1 and CDR2: LNHDA and SQIVND (reference sequence). Trimming took 6 bases from V and 2 from J, leaving 7 bases between them. CDR3 sequence reads: CASSLRNYGYTF. The CDR3 DNA reads TGTGCCAGTAGCCTTAGGAACTATGGCTACACCTTC.

The sample holds many counts of this clonotype. The V call is TRBV29-1, the J call TRBJ2-3; D is undetermined. V gave up 7 bases and J gave up 2 bases, with 13 bases separating them. Germline loops: CDR1 SQVTM, CDR2 ANQGSEA. The CDR3 loop spans 13 amino acids. The CDR3 sequence: CSGLHLYTDTQYF. CDR3 coding DNA: TGCAGCGGCCTACACCTATACACAGATACGCAGTATTTT.

In its sample, this clonotype was seen many times. The chain is built from TRBV24-1 and TRBJ2-3; D is ambiguous. V was cut by 0 bases and J by 5 bases, with 5 bases left in between. The CDR3 is 13 amino acids. CDR1 is KGHDR and CDR2 is SFDVKD in the germline V gene. The chain's CDR3 is CATSDLPGDTQYF. The CDR3 bases are TGTGCCACCAGTGATTTGCCCGGAGATACGCAGTATTTT.

The table lists this clonotype with many counts. The genes are TRBV29-1 and TRBJ1-2; D uncertain. Germline V gene lookup returns CDR1 SQVTM and CDR2 ANQGSEA. This CDR3 is built from 13 residues. The V and J ends lost 0 bases and 3 bases respectively, with 8 bases between them. The DNA of the CDR3 is TGCAGCGTTGAAGAGGGAGCCGACTATGGCTACACCTTC. It yields the protein CSVEEGADYGYTF.

Many counts were recorded for this clonotype. This rearrangement joins TRBV7-2 to TRBJ1-4; possible D gene TRBD1, 5 bases. V lost 5 bases to trimming and J lost 7 bases, with 14 bases between them. The germline gives CDR1 SGHTA, CDR2 FQGNSA. This CDR3 has 14 amino acids. CDR3 bases: TGTGCCAGCAGCCCCCGTGGGGCCGGTGAAAAACTGTTTTTT. It specifies CASSPRGAGEKLFF.

This rearrangement joins TRBV27 to TRBJ2-6; TRBD1 is a possible D gene (6 bases). The CDR3 consists of 17 residues. V lost 8 bases to trimming and J lost 0 bases, with 17 bases between them. Germline V gene lookup returns CDR1 MNHEY and CDR2 SMNVEV (reference sequence). CDR3 amino acids: CASYPQGSSSGANVLTF. The CDR3 DNA follows: TGTGCCAGCTATCCACAGGGATCATCCTCTGGGGCCAACGTCCTGACTTTC. Combining the CDR3 with reference TRBV27 and TRBJ2-6 gives the whole variable domain EAQVTQNPRYLITVTGKKLTVTCSQNMNHEYMSWYRQDPGLGLRQIYYSMNVEVTDKGDVPEGYKVSRKEKRNFPLILESPSPNQTSLYFCASYPQGSSSGANVLTFGAGSRLTVL.

This clonotype was observed many times. Written as DNA, the CDR3 is TGTGCCAGCAGTCCTCCGGGACGTCTTCGGGCAGATACGCAGTATTTT. It translates to CASSPPGRLRADTQYF. The J gene is TRBJ2-3, the V gene TRBV7-2; possibly TRBD1 or TRBD2 for D (5 bases each). V dropped 6 bases and J dropped 4 bases, with 20 bases sitting between them. The germline gives CDR1 SGHTA, CDR2 FQGNSA. The CDR3 is made up of 16 amino acids.

This clonotype came up many times. The rearrangement joins TRBV6-5 to TRBJ1-6; maybe TRBD1 (5 bases). Looked up from germline, CDR1 is MNHEY and CDR2 is SVGAGI. The CDR3 covers 14 residues. With 2 bases removed from V and 7 bases from J, the gap between germline ends came to 9 bases. CDR3: CASSYEGSNSPLHF. The CDR3 region has the DNA TGTGCCAGCAGTTACGAGGGGTCGAATTCACCCCTCCACTTT.

The CDR3 coding sequence is TGTGCCAGCAGTCCCCTTGGGGGTTTACCTGAAGCTTTCTTT. Its protein product is CASSPLGGLPEAFF. J is TRBJ1-1 and V is TRBV28, with D possibly TRBD1 on 5 matching bases. Germline CDR1 reads MDHEN; CDR2 reads SYDVKM. Trimming took 5 bases from V and 6 from J, leaving 16 bases between them. This CDR3 region has 14 residues.

V and J are TRBV28 and TRBJ2-7, with unresolved D. CDR1 is MDHEN and CDR2 is SYDVKM in the germline V gene. The V gene lost 6 bases and the J gene lost 7 bases, with 13 bases spanning the gap. CDR3 length: 12 residues. Here the CDR3 reads CASRDDLGEQYV. The CDR3 DNA follows: TGTGCCAGCAGGGACGATTTAGGAGAGCAGTACGTC.

This clonotype appeared many times. The V call is TRBV7-6, the J call TRBJ1-2; D gene ambiguous. Trimming left V 1 base short and J 1 base short, with 7 bases between. CDR3 length: 14 residues. Germline assignment: CDR1 SGHVS and CDR2 FNYEAQ. The CDR3 region has the DNA TGTGCCAGCAGCTTAGACGGCAGTAACTATGGCTACACCTTC. Protein product: CASSLDGSNYGYTF.

The V and J genes are TRBV5-1 and TRBJ2-3, with a tentative D call TRBD1 (5 bases). The CDR3 spans 14 residues. V lost 0 bases and J 4 bases, leaving 9 bases between the germline ends. Germline V gene data show CDR1 as SGHRS and CDR2 as YFSETQ. CDR3 region: CASSLGGQADTQYF. CDR3 sequence (DNA): TGCGCCAGCAGCTTGGGAGGACAAGCAGATACGCAGTATTTT.

This clonotype was observed at least ten times. This chain joins TRBV10-3 and TRBJ1-1; D uncertain. Germline assignment: CDR1 ENHRY and CDR2 SYGVKD. Trimming left V 6 bases short and J 1 base short, with 9 bases between. The CDR3 totals 13 residues. CDR3 protein: CAIRKDGNTEAFF. Written as DNA, the CDR3 is TGTGCCATCAGAAAGGACGGGAACACTGAAGCTTTCTTT.

This clonotype was counted ten times or more. The chain employs TRBV7-9 and TRBJ2-3, with TRBD2 identical over 14 bases. This CDR3 has 20 residues. The J segment lost 2 bases and the V segment lost 5 bases, leaving 15 bases of the junction unmatched. Germline CDR1 reads SEHNR; CDR2 reads FQNEAQ (reference sequence). In DNA form, the CDR3 reads TGTGCCAGCAGCCCCCGGACTAGCGGGGGGAGGGTGGAGACCACAGATACGCAGTATTTT. This gives the protein CASSPRTSGGRVETTDTQYF. Looking up the rest from reference TRBV7-9 and TRBJ2-3 gives the full variable domain: DTGVSQNPRHKITKRGQNVTFRCDPISEHNRLYWYRQTLGQGPEFLTYFQNEAQLEKSRLLSDRFSAERPKGSFSTLEIQRTEQGDSAMYLCASSPRTSGGRVETTDTQYFGPGTRLTVL.

This clonotype has ten or more counts. J is TRBJ2-4 and V is TRBV7-9, with TRBD1 as a possible D gene (5 bases). The CDR3 spans 17 residues. Between the trimmed V and J ends, which lost 5 bases and 3 bases, there was a span of 20 bases. CDR1 is SEHNR and CDR2 is FQNEAQ in the germline V gene (reference sequence). This CDR3 is CASSPPDTRFGKNIQYF. Written as DNA, the CDR3 is TGTGCCAGCAGCCCCCCGGACACCCGGTTTGGCAAAAACATTCAGTACTTC.

This rearrangement joins TRBV28 to TRBJ1-2; 7 positions match TRBD1. The CDR3 is 15 amino acids. Germline V gives CDR1 MDHEN, CDR2 SYDVKM. V was pared by 4 bases and J by 0 bases, with 5 bases of the junction left unmatched. This chain's CDR3 is CASSSPQGSNYGYTF. The CDR3 DNA sequence: TGTGCCAGCAGTTCGCCACAGGGGTCTAACTATGGCTACACCTTC.

This clonotype was detected many times. V and J are TRBV7-9 and TRBJ2-3; 8 positions agree with TRBD2. Unmatched junction bases numbered 9, after V lost 5 bases and J lost 2 bases. The CDR3 totals 16 residues. Germline V gene sequence: CDR1 SEHNR, CDR2 FQNEAQ (reference sequence). CDR3 nucleotides: TGTGCCAGCAGCCTCCGAGAAGCGGGGGTCACAGATACGCAGTATTTT. Protein product: CASSLREAGVTDTQYF.

Many counts were recorded for this clonotype. The chain couples TRBV29-1 to TRBJ2-3, with D hard to call. CDR3 length: 11 residues. V was shortened by 6 bases and J by 10 bases, with 14 bases between the two germline ends. Germline V gene lookup returns CDR1 SQVTM and CDR2 ANQGSEA. The CDR3 protein is CSVLSPSSQYF. CDR3 nucleotide sequence: TGCAGCGTGTTAAGTCCCTCGTCGCAGTATTTT.

This clonotype was seen repeatedly, ten times or more. The chain uses TRBV27 and TRBJ2-3; D not certain. Germline-derived CDR1 and CDR2 are MNHEY and SMNVEV (reference sequence). V was shortened by 8 bases and J by 1 base, with 10 bases between the two germline ends. The CDR3 length is 13 residues. The CDR3: CASGWGGTDTQYF. The CDR3 nucleotides are TGTGCCAGCGGTTGGGGTGGCACAGATACGCAGTATTTT.

At least ten counts were recorded for this clonotype. The DNA of the CDR3 is TGTGCCAGCAGTCCCAATACCCCCGGGGGTTATGGCTACACCTTC. Amino acids: CASSPNTPGGYGYTF. V usage is TRBV28 and J usage is TRBJ1-2; a possible D gene is TRBD1 (5 bases). The CDR3 extends over 15 amino acids. V shed 5 bases and J shed 5 bases, with 18 bases lying between them. The germline CDR1 and CDR2 sequences are MDHEN and SYDVKM.

This clonotype has at least ten counts. The chain's CDR3 is CASKGRASYEQYF. DNA of the CDR3: TGTGCCAGCAAGGGGAGAGCCTCCTACGAGCAGTACTTC. The V and J genes are TRBV27 and TRBJ2-7; D is possibly TRBD1 or TRBD2 (5 bases each). The germline V gene has CDR1 MNHEY and CDR2 SMNVEV (reference sequence). The germline V and J ends were trimmed by 7 bases and 0 bases, with 10 bases remaining between them. This CDR3 is 13 amino acids long.

There are many counts of this clonotype. The CDR3 DNA sequence: TGTGCCAGCAGTTACGTTAGGGGGGGCCGGGATGAGCAGTTCTTC. Amino acid sequence: CASSYVRGGRDEQFF. This chain uses TRBV6-2 or TRBV6-3 with TRBJ2-1, with D maybe TRBD2 (7 bases). The V end was cut by 2 bases, the J end by 8 bases, with 16 bases between. Germline values: CDR1 MNHEY, CDR2 SVGEGT. This CDR3 contains 15 residues.

On this clonotype: A read error may explain this, as a much larger clone is one base away. V usage is TRBV12-3 or TRBV12-4 and J usage is TRBJ2-2; D is possibly TRBD1 or TRBD2 (5 bases each). CDR3 length: 13 residues. CDR3 sequence: CASSVTLTGDLFF. CDR3 DNA sequence: TGTGCCAGCAGTGTTACATTGACCGGGGACCTGTTTTTT.

This clonotype turned up a few times. CDR3 nucleotides: TGTGCCAGTAGGACTAGCGCCAAAGAGACCCAGTACTTC. This translates into CASRTSAKETQYF. This rearrangement joins TRBV10-3 to TRBJ2-5; TRBD2 matches at 9 bases. This CDR3 comprises 13 residues. The trim removed 10 bases at V and 3 bases at J, leaving 6 bases unmatched. The V gene's germline CDR1 is ENHRY and CDR2 SYGVKD.

This clonotype was observed at least ten times. This sequence joins TRBV19 and TRBJ2-1; 9 nucleotides align to TRBD2. The CDR3 has 15 amino acids. Germline V gives CDR1 LNHDA, CDR2 SQIVND (reference sequence). With 3 bases clipped from V and 7 bases from J, the junction kept 7 bases outside the gene matches. The CDR3 bases are TGTGCCAGTAGTATGGCGGGGGGGGCTCTGAATGAGCAGTTCTTC. Protein product: CASSMAGGALNEQFF.

This chain connects TRBV7-9 to TRBJ1-5, with a tentative D call TRBD1 (5 bases). In germline, CDR1 is SEHNR, CDR2 FQNEAQ (reference sequence). Trimming pared 7 bases from V and 1 base from J, leaving 8 bases between. This CDR3 region has 13 residues. CDR3 DNA: TGTGCCAGCAATCGGGGGAGCAATCAGCCCCAGCATTTT. Its translation: CASNRGSNQPQHF.

This chain connects TRBV20-1 to TRBJ1-6; 9 nucleotides line up with TRBD1. CDR1 DFQATT and CDR2 SNEGSKA come from the germline V gene (reference sequence). There are 16 residues in the CDR3. Trimming removed 6 bases from V and 9 bases from J; junction bases left unmatched: 15. CDR3 sequence: CSATPLQGASSSPLHF. As DNA, the CDR3 is TGCAGTGCAACGCCGTTACAGGGGGCGAGTAGTTCACCCCTCCACTTT.

This clonotype was picked up many times. The chain joins TRBV7-2 to TRBJ2-3; 11 nucleotides agree with TRBD2. The germline CDR1 and CDR2 sequences are SGHTA and FQGNSA. After removal of 8 bases from V and 5 bases from J, the junction contained 12 bases not matched to a gene. The CDR3 covers 16 residues. This CDR3 reads CASAQIAGGLGDTQYF. The CDR3 DNA reads TGTGCCAGCGCCCAAATAGCGGGGGGGCTCGGAGATACGCAGTATTTT.

This clonotype has a count of ten or more. The chain recombines TRBV6-5 with TRBJ1-1; D is unresolved. CDR3 length equals 13 residues. Germline V lookup: CDR1 MNHEY, CDR2 SVGAGI. The V gene lost 7 bases and the J gene lost 1 base, with 10 bases spanning the gap. The CDR3 here is CASNHGQNTEAFF. The CDR3 DNA reads as TGTGCCAGCAATCACGGGCAGAACACTGAAGCTTTCTTT.

Only a few counts were recorded for this clonotype. The chain links TRBV10-3 to TRBJ2-7, with D tentatively TRBD2 (7 bases). V lost 10 bases to trimming and J lost 3 bases, with 28 bases between them. The CDR3 contains 17 residues. CDR1 is ENHRY, CDR2 SYGVKD, per germline. CDR3 coding DNA: TGTGCCACGACGCCGGGCGGGGGCCCTTCCTTCCTCTACGAGCAGTACTTC. It translates to CATTPGGGPSFLYEQYF.

The table lists this clonotype with many counts. The rearrangement joins TRBV20-1 to TRBJ2-7, with D hard to call. The V gene lost 5 bases and the J gene lost 3 bases, with 14 bases spanning the gap. CDR1 is DFQATT and CDR2 is SNEGSKA in the germline V gene (reference sequence). This CDR3 has 13 residues. Written as DNA, the CDR3 is TGCAGTGCTGCGCAGGTTCCACTCTACGAGCAGTACGTC. It codes for CSAAQVPLYEQYV.

This clonotype was recorded at least ten times. This chain links TRBV7-2 with TRBJ2-5, with TRBD2 matching over 10 bases. The CDR3 sequence is 15 residues long. CDR1 and CDR2 from the germline V gene are SGHTA and FQGNSA. The junction had 9 bases not matched to a gene; V was cut back by 6 bases and J by 5 bases. The CDR3 DNA follows: TGTGCCAGCAGGCTAGCGGGGGCCACTGGGGAGACCCAGTACTTC. Translating it yields CASRLAGATGETQYF.